This T cell receptor beta chain was retrieved from a study of T cells in severe cutaneous drug reactions (dated by TCRdb to the late 2010s). For the wider study: Patients were recruited between the early 2010s and the late 2010s from Taiwan, Thailand and a European registry network. Single-cell sequencing, quantitative PCR validation, functional assays and transgenic mouse experiments were combined with bulk TCR sequencing. Blister fluids/cells, PBMC and other biological samples were taken from patients in the acute stage or the recovery stage. Libraries were prepared using iRepertoire multiplex PCR, and a comparison was cited by the authors in which similar capture of abundant clonotypes was shown across iRepertoire and 5' RACE methods with or without UMI. Enrollment was limited to patients whose SJS/TEN or DRESS diagnosis was probable or definite according to RegiSCAR criteria. The Naranjo algorithm and the ALDEN drug causality algorithm were used to identify the culprit drug.

For both bulk and single-cell sequencing, libraries were prepared with the iRepertoire multiplex PCR system and TCR subtype-specific primers. Bulk TCR beta libraries were generated by multiplex PCR with primers targeting V, D and J gene regions. Approximately 95-500 ng of RNA per sample was used as input for bulk TCR library preparation. An Illumina MiSeq was used to sequence the bulk TCR beta amplicons. As for how the authors treated the data: Sample misassignments and low-quality sequencing reads were filtered out during quality control steps. CDR3 was defined as the amino acids lying between the Y[YFLI]C motif of the V-gene and the [FW]GXGT motif of the J-segment. The IMGT database served as the reference for assigning TRBV and TRBJ genes and CDR3 clonotypes. For each sample, TRBV expression was normalized against the mean for the same gene in PBMC from 35 to 45 healthy donors. TCRdb reprocessed the reads and assigns one entry to each CDR3 protein sequence, leaving out DNA. These V and J calls are TCRdb output, not the study's own analysis. The sample's table covers more than 6,500 distinct CDR3 sequences. Of the sample, roughly a quarter falls within the top ten clones.

With regard to this clonotype: It has no known antigen specificity.

The donors whose samples were sequenced had carbamazepine-induced Stevens-Johnson syndrome or toxic epidermal necrolysis (CBZ-SJS/TEN). To look for drug-specific clonotypes, next-generation sequencing was used to profile the T cell receptor repertoires of patients with drug-induced severe cutaneous adverse reactions. RNA was isolated either from blister cells of skin lesions or from peripheral blood mononuclear cells. The research as a whole found: According to the authors, further study is still needed to determine whether the public TCR generalizes to SJS/TEN caused by other drugs. Although undetectable or scarce in tolerant-control and healthy-donor PBMC, a public TCRbeta CDR3 was found in all seven CBZ-SJS/TEN blister samples, at a mean of roughly 14%.

Sequencing input: cells from a skin blister. The sample's cell subset or site label, in plain terms: unsorted cells from skin lesion blisters. The source is a human donor with a severe cutaneous adverse drug reaction.

For the CDR3, the sequence is CASTNQGSWTEAFF. This receptor chain uses TRBV6-6 and TRBJ1-1; TCRdb's D call, TRBD1, is unchecked because there is no DNA. The germline V gene encodes CDR1 MNHNY and CDR2 SVGAGI (reference sequence). Reading from cysteine to phenylalanine, the CDR3 counts 14 amino acids. Nucleotide data are not available.